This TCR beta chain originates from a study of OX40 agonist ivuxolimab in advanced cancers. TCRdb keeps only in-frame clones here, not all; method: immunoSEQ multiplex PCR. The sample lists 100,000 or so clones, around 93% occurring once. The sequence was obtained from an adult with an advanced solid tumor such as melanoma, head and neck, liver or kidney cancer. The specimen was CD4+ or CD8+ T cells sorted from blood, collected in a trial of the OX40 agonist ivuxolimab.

The CDR3 here is CASSGTGQTYEQYF. In nucleotides, the CDR3 is TGTGCCAGCAGCGGCACGGGACAAACCTACGAGCAGTACTTC. This chain connects TRBV7-9 to TRBJ2-7, with D perhaps TRBD1 (6 bases). CDR3 size: 14 residues. The germline V and J ends were trimmed by 5 bases and 2 bases, with 13 bases remaining between them. In germline, CDR1 is SEHNR, CDR2 FQNEAQ (reference sequence).